This section outlines one T cell receptor (beta chain) sequence together with its context. The data are from a study of T cell changes during pregnancy in multiple sclerosis. Method: immunoSEQ multiplex PCR; TCRdb's copy keeps in-frame clones and lacks some. The data hold some 140,000 clones, with roughly 97% observed a single time. The receptor was derived from a female donor with multiple sclerosis, enrolled in a pregnancy study. The sequenced sample was peripheral blood, obtained after pregnancy.

In nucleotides, the CDR3 is TGTGCCAGCAGCTTAGTAGGACAGGGCCAAGAGACCCAGTACTTC. It encodes CASSLVGQGQETQYF. This chain uses TRBV5-4 with TRBJ2-5; TRBD1 agrees at 8 bases. This CDR3 contains 15 residues. In germline, CDR1 is SGHNT, CDR2 YYREEE (reference sequence). The J segment lost 1 base and the V segment lost 2 bases, leaving 4 bases of the junction unmatched.